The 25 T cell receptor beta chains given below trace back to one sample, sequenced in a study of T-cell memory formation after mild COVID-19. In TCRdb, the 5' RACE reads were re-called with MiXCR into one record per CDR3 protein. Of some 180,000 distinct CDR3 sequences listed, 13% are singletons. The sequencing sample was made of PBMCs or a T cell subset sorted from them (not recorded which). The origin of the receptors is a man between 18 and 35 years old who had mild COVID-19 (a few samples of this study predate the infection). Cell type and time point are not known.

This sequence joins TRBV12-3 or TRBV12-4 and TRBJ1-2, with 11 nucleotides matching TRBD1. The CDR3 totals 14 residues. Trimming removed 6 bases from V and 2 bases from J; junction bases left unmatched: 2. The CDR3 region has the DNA TGTGCCAGCAGAGGACAGGGGGCGAACTATGGCTACACCTTC. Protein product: CASRGQGANYGYTF.

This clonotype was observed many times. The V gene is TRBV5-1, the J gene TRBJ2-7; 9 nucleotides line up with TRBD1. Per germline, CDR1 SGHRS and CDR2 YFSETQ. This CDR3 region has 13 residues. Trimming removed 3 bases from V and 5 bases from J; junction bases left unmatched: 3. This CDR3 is CASSWDRVNEQYV. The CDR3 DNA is TGCGCCAGCAGCTGGGACAGGGTCAACGAGCAGTACGTC.

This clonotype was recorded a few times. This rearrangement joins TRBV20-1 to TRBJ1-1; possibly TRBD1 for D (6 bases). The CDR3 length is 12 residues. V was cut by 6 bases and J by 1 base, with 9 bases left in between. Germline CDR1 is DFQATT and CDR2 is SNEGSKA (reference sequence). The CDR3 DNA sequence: TGCAGTGCCCAACAGGGGAACACTGAAGCTTTCTTT. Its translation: CSAQQGNTEAFF.

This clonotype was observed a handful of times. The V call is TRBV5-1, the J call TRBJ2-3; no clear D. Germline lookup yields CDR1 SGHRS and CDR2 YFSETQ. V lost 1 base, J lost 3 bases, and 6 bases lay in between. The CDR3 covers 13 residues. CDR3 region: CASSLKRTDTQYF. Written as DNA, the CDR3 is TGCGCCAGCAGCTTGAAAAGGACAGATACGCAGTATTTT.

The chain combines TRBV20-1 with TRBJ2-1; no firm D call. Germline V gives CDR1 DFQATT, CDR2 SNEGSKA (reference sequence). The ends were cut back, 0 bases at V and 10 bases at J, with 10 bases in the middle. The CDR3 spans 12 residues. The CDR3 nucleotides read TGCAGTGCTAGAGATCCCCCGCTAGAGCAGTTCTTC. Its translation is CSARDPPLEQFF.

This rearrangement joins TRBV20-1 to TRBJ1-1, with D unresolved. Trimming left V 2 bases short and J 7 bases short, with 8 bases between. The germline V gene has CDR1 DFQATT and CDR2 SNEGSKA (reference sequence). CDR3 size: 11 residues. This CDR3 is CSARLRLEAFF. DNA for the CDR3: TGCAGTGCTAGACTAAGACTTGAAGCTTTCTTT.

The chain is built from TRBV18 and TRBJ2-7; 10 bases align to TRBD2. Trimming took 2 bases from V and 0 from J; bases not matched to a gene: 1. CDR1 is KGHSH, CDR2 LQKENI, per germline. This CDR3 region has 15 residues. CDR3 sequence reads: CASSPTSGVSYEQYF. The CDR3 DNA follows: TGTGCCAGCTCACCAACTAGCGGGGTCTCCTACGAGCAGTACTTC. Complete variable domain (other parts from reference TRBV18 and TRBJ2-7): NAGVMQNPRHLVRRRGQEARLRCSPMKGHSHVYWYRQLPEEGLKFMVYLQKENIIDESGMPKERFSAEFPKEGPSILRIQQVVRGDSAAYFCASSPTSGVSYEQYFGPGTRLTVT.

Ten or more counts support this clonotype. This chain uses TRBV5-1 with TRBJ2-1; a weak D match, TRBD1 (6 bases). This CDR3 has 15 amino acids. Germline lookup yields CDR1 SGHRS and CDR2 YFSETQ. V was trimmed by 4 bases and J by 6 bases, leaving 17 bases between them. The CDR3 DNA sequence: TGCGCCAGCAGCAGCAGGGGCCAACTCGGCAATGAGCAGTTCTTC. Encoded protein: CASSSRGQLGNEQFF.

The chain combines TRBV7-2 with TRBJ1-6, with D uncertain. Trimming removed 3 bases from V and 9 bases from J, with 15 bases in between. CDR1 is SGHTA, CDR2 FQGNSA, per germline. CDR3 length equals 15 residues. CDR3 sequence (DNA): TGTGCCAGCAGCTTTGGCCCCCGGAGAGGTTCACCCCTCCACTTT. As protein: CASSFGPRRGSPLHF. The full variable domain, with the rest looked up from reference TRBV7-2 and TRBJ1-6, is GAGVSQSPSNKVTEKGKDVELRCDPISGHTALYWYRQSLGQGLEFLIYFQGNSAPDKSGLPSDRFSAERTGGSVSTLTIQRTQQEDSAVYLCASSFGPRRGSPLHFGNGTRLTVT.

CDR3 protein: CASSRGRTTGFNEKLFF. CDR3 sequence (DNA): TGCGCCAGCAGCCGAGGCCGAACGACAGGGTTTAATGAAAAACTGTTTTTT. The genes are TRBV4-1 and TRBJ1-4, with 7 positions matching TRBD1. This CDR3 comprises 17 residues. Unmatched junction bases numbered 12, after V lost 4 bases and J lost 4 bases. Germline CDR1 is MGHRA and CDR2 is YSYEKL.

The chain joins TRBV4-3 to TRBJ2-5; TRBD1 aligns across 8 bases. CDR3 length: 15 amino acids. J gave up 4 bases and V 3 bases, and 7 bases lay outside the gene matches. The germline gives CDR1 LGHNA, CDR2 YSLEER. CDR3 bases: TGCGCCAGCAGCCAGACAGGGGATCGGCGAGAGACCCAGTACTTC. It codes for CASSQTGDRRETQYF.

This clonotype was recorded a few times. The CDR3 loop reads CASSQGDRGAFF. The CDR3 bases are TGTGCCAGCAGCCAGGGGGATAGGGGGGCTTTCTTT. This chain joins TRBV4-2 and TRBJ1-1; maybe TRBD1 (6 bases). V was shortened by 3 bases and J by 11 bases, with 13 bases between the two germline ends. Germline CDR1 LGHNA, CDR2 YNFKEQ. This CDR3 contains 12 residues.

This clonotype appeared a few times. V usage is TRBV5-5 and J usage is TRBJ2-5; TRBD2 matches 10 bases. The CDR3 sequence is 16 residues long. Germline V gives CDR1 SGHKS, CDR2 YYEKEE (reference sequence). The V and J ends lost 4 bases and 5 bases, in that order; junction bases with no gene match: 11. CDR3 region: CASSPGGSGGAETQYF. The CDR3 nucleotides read TGTGCCAGCAGCCCCGGGGGGAGCGGGGGGGCGGAGACCCAGTACTTC. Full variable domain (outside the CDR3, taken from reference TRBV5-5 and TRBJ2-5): DAGVTQSPTHLIKTRGQQVTLRCSPISGHKSVSWYQQVLGQGPQFIFQYYEKEERGRGNFPDRFSARQFPNYSSELNVNALLLGDSALYLCASSPGGSGGAETQYFGPGTRLLVL.

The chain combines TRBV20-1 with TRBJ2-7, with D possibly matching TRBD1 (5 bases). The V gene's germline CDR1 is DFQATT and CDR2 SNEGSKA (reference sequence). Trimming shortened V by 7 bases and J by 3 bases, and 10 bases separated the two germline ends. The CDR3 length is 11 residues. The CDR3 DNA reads TGCAGTGTCTCAGGGAACTACGAGCAGTACTTC. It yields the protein CSVSGNYEQYF.

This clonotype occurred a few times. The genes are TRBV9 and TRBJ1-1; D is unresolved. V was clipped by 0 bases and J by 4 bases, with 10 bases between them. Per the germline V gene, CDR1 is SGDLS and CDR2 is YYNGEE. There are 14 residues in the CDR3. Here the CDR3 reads CASSVDGVPTEAFF. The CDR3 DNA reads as TGTGCCAGCAGCGTAGATGGGGTTCCCACTGAAGCTTTCTTT.

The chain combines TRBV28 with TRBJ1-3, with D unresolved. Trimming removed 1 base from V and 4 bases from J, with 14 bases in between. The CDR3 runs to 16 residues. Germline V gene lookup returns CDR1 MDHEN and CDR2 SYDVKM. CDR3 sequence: CASSLFTGLRGNTIYF. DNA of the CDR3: TGTGCCAGCAGTTTATTCACCGGATTGAGGGGAAACACCATATATTTT.

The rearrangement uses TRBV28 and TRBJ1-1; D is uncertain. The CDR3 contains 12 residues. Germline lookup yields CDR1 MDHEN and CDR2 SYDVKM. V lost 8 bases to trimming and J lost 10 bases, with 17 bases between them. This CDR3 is CASYTKKNTAFF. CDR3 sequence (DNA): TGTGCCAGCTACACCAAAAAAAATACAGCTTTCTTT. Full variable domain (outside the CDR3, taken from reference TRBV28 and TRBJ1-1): DVKVTQSSRYLVKRTGEKVFLECVQDMDHENMFWYRQDPGLGLRLIYFSYDVKMKEKGDIPEGYSVSREKKERFSLILESASTNQTSMYLCASYTKKNTAFFGQGTRLTVV.

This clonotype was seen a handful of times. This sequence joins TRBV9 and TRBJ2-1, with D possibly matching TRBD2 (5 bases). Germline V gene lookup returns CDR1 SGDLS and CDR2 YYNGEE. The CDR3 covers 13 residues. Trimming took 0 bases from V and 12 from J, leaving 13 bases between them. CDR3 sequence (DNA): TGTGCCAGCAGCGTAGAGTTCCGGGGTGGGCAGTTCTTC. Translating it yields CASSVEFRGGQFF.

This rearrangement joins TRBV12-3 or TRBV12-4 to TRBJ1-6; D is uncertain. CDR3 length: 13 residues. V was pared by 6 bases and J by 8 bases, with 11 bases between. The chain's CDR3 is CASRGQWHSPLHF. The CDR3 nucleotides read TGTGCCAGCAGGGGTCAGTGGCATTCACCCCTCCACTTT.

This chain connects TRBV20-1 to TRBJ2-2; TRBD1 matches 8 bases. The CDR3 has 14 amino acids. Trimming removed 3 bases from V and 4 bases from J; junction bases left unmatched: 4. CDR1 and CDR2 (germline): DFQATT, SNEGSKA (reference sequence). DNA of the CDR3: TGCAGTGCTAGGGACAGGGTTTCCACCGGGGAGCTGTTTTTT. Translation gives CSARDRVSTGELFF.

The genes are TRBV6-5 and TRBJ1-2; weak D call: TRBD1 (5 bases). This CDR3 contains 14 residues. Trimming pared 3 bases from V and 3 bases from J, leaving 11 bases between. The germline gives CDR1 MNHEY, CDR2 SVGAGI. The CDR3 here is CASSYGGPDYGYTF. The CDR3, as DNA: TGTGCCAGCAGTTATGGGGGACCGGACTATGGCTACACCTTC.

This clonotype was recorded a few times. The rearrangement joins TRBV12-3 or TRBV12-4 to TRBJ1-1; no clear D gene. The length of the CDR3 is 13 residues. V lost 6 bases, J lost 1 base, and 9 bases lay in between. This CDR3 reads CASSPLRNTEAFF. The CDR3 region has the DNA TGTGCCAGCAGCCCTTTAAGGAACACTGAAGCTTTCTTT.

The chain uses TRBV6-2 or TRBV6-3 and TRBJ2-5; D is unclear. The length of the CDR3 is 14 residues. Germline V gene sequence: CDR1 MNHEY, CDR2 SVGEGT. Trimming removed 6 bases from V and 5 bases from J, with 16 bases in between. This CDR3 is CASRISPTRETQYF. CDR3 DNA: TGTGCCAGCAGAATAAGTCCGACTCGGGAGACCCAGTACTTC.

The CDR3 DNA reads as TGTGCCAGCAGCTTTACAGGGACCTACGAGCAGTACGTC. Its protein is CASSFTGTYEQYV. The chain links TRBV7-8 to TRBJ2-7, with a weak D call TRBD1 (6 bases). This CDR3 comprises 13 residues. The germline V gene has CDR1 SGHVS and CDR2 FQNEAQ. The V end was cut by 3 bases, the J end by 2 bases, with 8 bases between.

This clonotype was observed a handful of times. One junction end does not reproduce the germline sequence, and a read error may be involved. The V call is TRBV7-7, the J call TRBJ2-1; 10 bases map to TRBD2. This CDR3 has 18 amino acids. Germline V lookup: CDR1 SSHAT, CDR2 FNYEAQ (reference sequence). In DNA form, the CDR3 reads TGTGCTAGCAGCTTAGTGAAGGCTAGCGGGGGACCATACAATGAGCAGTTCTTC. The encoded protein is CASSLVKASGGPYNEQFF.